This T cell receptor beta chain originates from a study of blood T cells in healthy people across ages. From germline, CDR1 is SGHRS and CDR2 YFSETQ. This CDR3 is built from 13 residues. A second PCR of about 7 to 12 cycles used a sample-barcoded 5' primer and a J-beta primer mix. TCRdb re-analysed the 5' RACE reads in MiXCR, keeping a single row per CDR3 protein. The data show more than 450,000 distinct CDR3 sequences, about 27% seen once. The same data also went into a second study, on T cells of mothers and their children. Per that paper: Related mother-child pairs showed slightly higher but non-significant overlap than unrelated pairs.

Material: blood. This chain links TRBV5-1 with TRBJ2-5; 7 bases are a match to TRBD2. The J call is in doubt because the DNA end fits TRBJ2-1 better. The source is a boy aged 2 to 10 in good health. The CDR3 DNA is TGCGCCAGCAGCTTTGTGACTAGCAGTGAGCAGTTCTTC. The encoded protein is CASSFVTSSEQFF.